This record concerns one T cell receptor (beta chain) sequence. Germline assignment: CDR1 MNHEY and CDR2 SVGAGI. Trimming left V 7 bases short and J 5 bases short, with 12 bases between. The CDR3 consists of 14 residues. This sample is drawn from a study of cytomegalovirus exposure and HLA in healthy donors. Primers for the PCR totalled 60 Vbeta and 13 Jbeta. The data were produced by immunoSEQ multiplex PCR, yet TCRdb's version contains in-frame clones alone and is incomplete. Among about 93,000 clones listed, roughly 78% were seen once. J is TRBJ2-6 and V is TRBV6-5; tentative D call: TRBD2 (6 bases). This TCR derives from a man under 40 in good health and CMV-seronegative. The sequenced material came from PBMCs. In nucleotides, the CDR3 is TGTGCCAGCACCACGGGGGTTCGGGCCAACGTCCTGACTTTC. Amino acid sequence: CASTTGVRANVLTF.